These T cell receptor beta chains were read from a single sample in a study of human T cells and chemical hapten exposure. TCRdb fed the RACE reads into MiXCR, producing one record per CDR3 protein. This table has about 380,000 distinct CDR3 sequences, approximately 5.1% appearing once. The input for sequencing was whole blood, taken in connection with sensitization to the hapten diphenylcyclopropenone (DPC). The source is a woman in her 50s with alopecia areata. Some clones in this sample may be carry-over from other donors' samples. Both conserved end residues are part of each CDR3. The order of the fields is V gene, clone size, J gene, D gene, CDR3 DNA, CDR3 protein. A D gene is named only where the DNA matches it firmly. The size field is filled for only some rows; it gives once, few, many or a size class.

TRBV27	few	TRBJ2-1	-	TGTGCCAGCAGTTTAGGCAGGTCAGGCAATGAGCAGTTCTTC	CASSLGRSGNEQFF
TRBV24-1	-	TRBJ2-1	-	TGTGCCACCAGTGATTTGGGCCGCGGCTCGAGGGATGAGCAGTTCTTC	CATSDLGRGSRDEQFF
TRBV29-1	many	TRBJ2-7	TRBD2	TGCAGCGTCCTAAGCGGGAGCTCTCGGGAGCAGTACTTC	CSVLSGSSREQYF
TRBV27	many	TRBJ2-3	TRBD2	TGTGCCAGCAGGGGCCTAGCGGGAGGGCAAGAAGATACGCAGTATTTT	CASRGLAGGQEDTQYF
TRBV2	-	TRBJ2-7	TRBD1	TGTGCCTCAAAGGCTTACAGGGGAGAGTACGAGCAGTACTTC	CASKAYRGEYEQYF
TRBV4-1	few	TRBJ2-1	-	TGCGCCAGCAGCGCCCGGGACGGCTACAATGAGCAGTTCTTC	CASSARDGYNEQFF
TRBV24-1	many	TRBJ2-2	TRBD1	TGTGCCACCAGGGGACAGGGTGACACCGGGGAGCTGTTTTTT	CATRGQGDTGELFF
TRBV3-1	many	TRBJ1-2	TRBD1	TGTGCCAGCAGCCAAGAGGGACAGGTGTACGGCTACACCTTC	CASSQEGQVYGYTF
TRBV29-1	-	TRBJ1-2	TRBD1	TGCAGCGGTGGGGGACAGCTATATGGCTACACCTTC	CSGGGQLYGYTF
TRBV10-3	many	TRBJ1-4	TRBD1	TGTGCCATCATCCCGGGACAGGGATATGAAAAACTGTTTTTT	CAIIPGQGYEKLFF
TRBV28	-	TRBJ2-3	-	TGTGCCAGCAGACAAAGCCCCCGGGATATCGGGTTAACAGATACGCAGTATTTT	CASRQSPRDIGLTDTQYF
TRBV20-1	-	TRBJ1-3	-	TGCAGTGCTAGAGATGACCGTCCCCTCGGAAACACCATATATTTT	CSARDDRPLGNTIYF
TRBV29-1	few	TRBJ1-6	TRBD1	TGCAGCGTCGGACAGGATGGGGATTCACCCCTCCACTTT	CSVGQDGDSPLHF
TRBV5-1	few	TRBJ1-6	-	TGCGCCAGCAGCCTGCTGGCAGATACTGATTCACCCCTCCACTTT	CASSLLADTDSPLHF
TRBV9	few	TRBJ2-7	-	TGTGCCAGCAGCGTAGGGCCAGGGGAAACCTACGAGCAGTACTTC	CASSVGPGETYEQYF
TRBV18	many	TRBJ1-1	-	TGTGCCAGCTCACCAAGGTTATCGGGGGACATGAACACTGAAGCTTTCTTT	CASSPRLSGDMNTEAFF
TRBV27	-	TRBJ2-3	-	TGTGCCATCAGAACTAGCAGACCGGATACGCAGTATTTT	CAIRTSRPDTQYF
TRBV27	few	TRBJ2-7	-	TGTGCCAGCATGGGCGGACCCTACGAGCAGTACTTC	CASMGGPYEQYF
TRBV29-1	few	TRBJ1-2	TRBD1	TGCAGCGTGGGGACAGGGGGAACCCCTAACTATGGCTACACCTTC	CSVGTGGTPNYGYTF
TRBV7-9	few	TRBJ2-6	-	TGTGCCAGCCTCAGCTCTGGGGCCAACGTCCTGACTTTC	CASLSSGANVLTF
TRBV2	-	TRBJ1-2	-	TGTGCCTGCCAGGGGCGGAACTATGGCTACACCTTC	CACQGRNYGYTF
TRBV11-2	-	TRBJ2-3	TRBD2	TGTGCCAGCAGCCACCCCTCAGCGGGGGTTAGCACAGATACGCAGTATTTT	CASSHPSAGVSTDTQYF
TRBV6-1	-	TRBJ1-2	TRBD1	TGTGCCAGCAGTGAAGGACCGGGACAGAGCACCTATGGCTACACCTTC	CASSEGPGQSTYGYTF
TRBV7-9	-	TRBJ2-7	-	TGTGCCAGCAGCCCCGGGACACCGCAAATCCTAGAGCAGTACTTC	CASSPGTPQILEQYF